This note documents a single T cell receptor (beta chain) sequence. This clonotype was seen only a few times. It has no known antigen specificity. Nothing much larger sits one base from this clone, and base qualities are not available. The sample is drawn from a study of blood T cells in healthy people across ages (dated by TCRdb to the mid-2010s). The study in broad terms: In model experiments, template switching captured about one uniquely barcoded TCR beta cDNA molecule for every two T cells. The donors were split into four age groups: young (average around 17 years), middle-aged (roughly 42), aged (about 62) and long-lived (about 82). The study analyzed two additional independent replicas of 1 million unique cDNA reads from the same blood draw for two donors, one aged 18 to 29 and one aged 80 or older. The study measured age-related changes in TCR beta repertoire diversity using deep sequencing normalized with unique cDNA molecular identifiers. Donors of different ages were randomly distributed across sequencing lanes to avoid experimental bias. On the study overall, not on this receptor specifically: As age increased, observed TCR beta diversity per million T cells dropped in a roughly linear way, and a significant reduction was already evident by age 40. The CMV infection status of donors was not known, potentially confounding age-related changes in expanded clonotypes. Since profiling was done on bulk unsorted PBMCs, naive and antigen-experienced compartments could not be conclusively compared. Estimates of total diversity from one million sequenced T cells were regarded as lower bounds and underestimates. There was a strong correlation between observed TCR beta diversity and the percentage of naive T cells measured by flow cytometry. The long-lived group showed more naive CD4+ T cells, fewer expanded clones and increased TCR diversity than the aged group, suggesting age selection.

The CDR3, cysteine through phenylalanine, is 13 amino acids long. Only the CDR3 part of the read is kept: 39 bases, read in frame from the first base. V loses 5 bases of germline sequence and J loses 6 bases, and the interval between the two ends is 13 bases. CDR1 MNHNY and CDR2 SVGAGI were looked up in the germline V gene (reference sequence). Library preparation employed 5' RACE. The sequencer was an Illumina HiSeq 2500. A second PCR of roughly 6 to 12 cycles was run with a J-beta primer mix and a sample-barcoded 5' primer. A template-switch 5' adaptor carrying 12 random nucleotides introduced a unique molecular identifier onto each TCR beta cDNA molecule. Each sample yielded at least 3 million CDR3-containing paired-end reads. The Mint cDNA synthesis kit, primed by a TRBC-specific oligonucleotide, was used to synthesize first-strand cDNA from all RNA. After uracil-DNA glycosylase treatment, a first 18-cycle PCR used universal primers M1SS and BC2_uni_R on all cDNA. On the study's bioinformatics: Normalization of each sample was performed by random selection of 1 million high-quality reads, each carrying a distinct molecular identifier. Reads with shared molecular identifiers were discarded instead of being binned into consensus sequences. MiTCR, set to a Q25 quality threshold and the strictest error-elimination algorithm, was used for CDR3 identification, clonotype clustering and error correction. A nonparametric unseen species model using Euler transformation provided a lower-bound estimate of total TCR beta diversity. TCRdb took the public reads, trimmed them with fastp at Q25, ran MiXCR for clone calling and kept in-frame beta chains. All rows with the same CDR3 protein become a single entry with the most common DNA and genes. The V and J calls and clone size come from TCRdb's table, not from the authors' own analysis. The table for this sample lists hundreds of thousands of distinct CDR3 sequences; roughly 53% of them were counted only once. The ten most abundant clones make up roughly 40% of the sample.

The donors were under 40 Caucasian individuals from Russia, aged roughly 6 to 90 years, who were systemically healthy. Roughly 10 milliliters of peripheral blood were drawn from each donor into EDTA-treated Vacutainer tubes. Ficoll-Paque density-gradient centrifugation was used to isolate PBMCs, with at least 7 million per sample. Trizol reagent was used to extract total RNA from the PBMCs, yielding at least 6 micrograms per sample. For every donor, flow cytometry on a PBMC aliquot measured the percentage of naive CD45RAhigh/CD27high T cells. The sample taken for sequencing was blood. In this chain, TRBV6-6 is recombined with TRBJ1-1, with a weak D call of TRBD1 (6 bases match). The TCR sequence derives from a man at least 80 years old in good health. The CDR3 here reads CASSTPGVAEAFF. The DNA sequence is as follows: TGTGCCAGCAGTACCCCAGGGGTCGCTGAAGCTTTCTTT.